This entry lists 4 T cell receptor beta chains sequenced from one sample in a study of regulatory T cells in long-lasting Graves disease. Time point denoted: persistent/refractory GD, antithyroid drugs over 5 years with positive TRAb. RNA from PBMCs was the source of the TCR library. In building TCR beta libraries, iRepertoire HTBI primers were used together with Arm-PCR of CDR3 regions. TCRdb called the multiplex PCR reads again in MiXCR, with one record for every CDR3 protein. The table shows some 340,000 distinct CDR3 sequences, with less than 30% occurring only once. Sequencing used peripheral blood mononuclear cells (PBMCs), obtained when the disease was refractory, from a patient treated with antithyroid drugs. These receptor sequences come from a woman aged 35 to 49 with Graves disease.

The chain recombines TRBV6-1 with TRBJ1-5; D may be TRBD1 (6 bases). Germline V gives CDR1 MNHNS, CDR2 SASEGT. This CDR3 comprises 15 residues. The ends were cut back, 3 bases at V and 5 bases at J, with 14 bases in the middle. The CDR3 sequence: CASSDLGGEDQPQHF. Written as DNA, the CDR3 is TGTGCCAGCAGTGACCTAGGGGGAGAGGATCAGCCCCAGCATTTT.

This chain connects TRBV25-1 to TRBJ1-1; D not resolved. The CDR3 is 13 amino acids. V was cut by 2 bases and J by 3 bases, with 7 bases left in between. Germline CDR1 MGHDK, CDR2 SYGVNS. CDR3 coding DNA: TGTGCCAGCAGTGAAGGAACCTACACTGAAGCTTTCTTT. It encodes CASSEGTYTEAFF.

In this sample, this clonotype turned up a few times. This rearrangement joins TRBV7-9 to TRBJ2-4; unclear D gene. Germline loops: CDR1 SEHNR, CDR2 FQNEAQ (reference sequence). V was pared by 4 bases and J by 9 bases, with 7 bases between. The CDR3 is 11 amino acids. CDR3 residues: CASSSPPIQYF. The CDR3 DNA reads as TGTGCCAGCAGCTCCCCCCCCATTCAGTACTTC. Based on the CDR3 plus reference TRBV7-9 and TRBJ2-4, the full variable domain is DTGVSQNPRHKITKRGQNVTFRCDPISEHNRLYWYRQTLGQGPEFLTYFQNEAQLEKSRLLSDRFSAERPKGSFSTLEIQRTEQGDSAMYLCASSSPPIQYFGAGTRLSVL.

This clonotype was seen repeatedly, ten times or more. V usage is TRBV6-1 and J usage is TRBJ1-2; the D is unclear. CDR1 and CDR2 from the germline V gene are MNHNS and SASEGT. Trimming removed 7 bases from V and 5 bases from J, with 17 bases in between. The CDR3 has 14 amino acids. Here the CDR3 reads CASTRRTGQYGYTF. For the CDR3, the DNA is TGTGCCAGCACTCGTCGGACGGGTCAATATGGCTACACCTTC.